The T cell receptor (beta chain) under discussion was sequenced for a study of cytomegalovirus exposure and HLA in healthy donors. Study in general: An earlier analysis identified some 110 million unique TCR beta sequences in some 180 million T cells. Notes on the study in general: Later, an analysis found that common viral pathogens appeared to be linked with several of the most significant clusters. Cytomegalovirus status was reportedly diagnosed by the classifier with high sensitivity and specificity. 164 TCR beta chains were listed as cytomegalovirus-associated.

Of note for this clone: Its specificity is not known.

V gave up 0 bases and J gave up 7 bases, with 15 bases separating them. CDR3 length equals 15 residues. Germline lookup yields CDR1 MNHNY and CDR2 SVGAGI (reference sequence). It was with 60 Vbeta and 13 Jbeta primers that the PCR ran. Assay: immunoSEQ multiplex PCR; the TCRdb copy retains only in-frame clones and omits some. This repertoire shows 98,000 or so clones, roughly 85% found once; its top ten account for 5.8%. The V and J genes are TRBV6-6 and TRBJ2-5; maybe TRBD1 (6 bases). Material: PBMCs. The clonotype comes from a man aged 60 to 69 in good health and CMV-seropositive. The CDR3 coding sequence is TGTGCCAGCAGTTACTCGCCGGGACAAATAGGGACCCAGTACTTC. It translates to CASSYSPGQIGTQYF.